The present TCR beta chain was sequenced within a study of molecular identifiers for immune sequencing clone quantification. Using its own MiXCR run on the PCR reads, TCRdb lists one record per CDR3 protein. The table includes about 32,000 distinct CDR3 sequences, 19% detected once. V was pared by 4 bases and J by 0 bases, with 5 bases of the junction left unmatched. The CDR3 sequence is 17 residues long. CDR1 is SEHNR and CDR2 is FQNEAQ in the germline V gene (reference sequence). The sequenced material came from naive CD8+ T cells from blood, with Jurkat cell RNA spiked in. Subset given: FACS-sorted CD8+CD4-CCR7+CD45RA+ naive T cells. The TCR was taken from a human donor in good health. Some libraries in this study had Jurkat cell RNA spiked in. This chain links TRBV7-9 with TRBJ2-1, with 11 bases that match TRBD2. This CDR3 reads CASSSWTSGFSYNEQFF. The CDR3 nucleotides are TGTGCCAGCAGCTCGTGGACTAGCGGGTTCTCCTACAATGAGCAGTTCTTC.